Below are 13 T cell receptor beta chains sequenced from a single sample in a study of tumor-infiltrating lymphocytes in primary liver carcinoma (dated by TCRdb to between 2016 and 2019). Total RNA and DNA were co-extracted without cell sorting from roughly 20-30 mg of bulk tissue using the AllPrep DNA/RNA mini kit. TCRdb lists the instrument as Illumina HiSeq 2500. TCRbeta-specific cDNA was reverse-transcribed from 500 ng total RNA using a constant-region primer and ProtoScript II reverse transcriptase. Three nested multiplex PCR rounds, following a slightly modified ARM-PCR procedure, were used to build the TCRbeta libraries. Each of the first two PCR rounds ran for nine to ten cycles and used multiplex TRBV1-TRBV30 forward primers together with a Cbeta reverse primer. TCRdb reprocessing: public reads trimmed at Q25 with fastp, clones called with MiXCR, in-frame beta chains kept. Rows are unified per CDR3 protein, each entry keeping the most common DNA and genes. This sample gives fewer than 30,000 distinct CDR3 sequences in total; approximately 78% of them show up just once. The ten largest clones add up to 40% to 55% of the sample.

The sequenced material came from liver tumor tissue from sampling region 3. The cell subset or site label, read with the paper, signifies: tumor region T3, left-lateral pole. These receptors all come from a middle-aged man with primary liver carcinoma and hepatitis B virus infection.

The chain combines TRBV4-2 with TRBJ2-3, with TRBD2 matching 10 bases. CDR1 is LGHNA, CDR2 YNFKEQ, per germline. The J segment lost 11 bases and the V segment lost 1 base, leaving 18 bases of the junction unmatched. CDR3 size: 18 residues. CDR3 nucleotides: TGTGCCAGCAGCCAAGTGGCGCTTCTAGCGGGAGTGACAGAAATGCAGTATTTT. This sequence encodes CASSQVALLAGVTEMQYF.

Details on this clonotype: This could be a read error, since a much larger clone is one nucleotide away. The chain carries TRBV2 and TRBJ1-1, with TRBD1 matching 7 bases. The length of the CDR3 is 12 residues. Germline CDR1 is SNHLY and CDR2 is FYNNEI. V trimming: 2 bases; J trimming: 6 bases; junction bases outside the gene matches: 0. CDR3 loop: CASSEQGAEAFF. In nucleotides, the CDR3 is TGTGCCAGCAGTGAACAGGGGGCTGAAGCTTTCTTT. The full variable domain, rest sourced from reference TRBV2 and TRBJ1-1, is EPEVTQTPSHQVTQMGQEVILRCVPISNHLYFYWYRQILGQKVEFLVSFYNNEISEKSEIFDDQFSVERPDGSNFTLKIRSTKLEDSAMYFCASSEQGAEAFFGQGTRLTVV.

The rearrangement joins TRBV7-2 to TRBJ1-6; D is perhaps TRBD1 (5 bases). CDR3 length: 14 amino acids. Germline values: CDR1 SGHTA, CDR2 FQGNSA. V was clipped by 10 bases and J by 5 bases, with 15 bases between them. The CDR3 DNA reads as TGTGCCAACACCCCCCGGGGGGATAATTCACCCCTCCACTTT. It encodes CANTPRGDNSPLHF.

This chain uses TRBV12-3 or TRBV12-4 with TRBJ2-7; no clear D gene. The CDR3 extends over 16 amino acids. The CDR3 here is CVRSLIDSGSSYEQYF. CDR3 DNA sequence: TGTGTCAGAAGTTTAATAGACTCCGGTAGCTCCTACGAGCAGTACTTC.

This clonotype was observed many times. The V call is TRBV5-1, the J call TRBJ2-1, with TRBD1 matching over 9 bases. V shed 4 bases and J 6 bases; nucleotides not matched to a gene: 5. The CDR3 is 14 residues long. Per germline, CDR1 SGHRS and CDR2 YFSETQ. CDR3 loop: CASSGGQGSNEQFF. CDR3 bases: TGCGCCAGCAGCGGTGGACAGGGGAGCAATGAGCAGTTCTTC.

Turning to this clonotype: An end of the junction does not agree with germline; a read error may underlie this. The CDR3 reads CAWSLYTGPYEHYF. The DNA of the CDR3 is TGTGCCTGGAGTCTATATACGGGACCCTACGAGCACTACTTC. The chain is built from TRBV30 and TRBJ2-7; D could derive from TRBD1 or TRBD2 (5 bases each). CDR1 is GTSNPN and CDR2 is SVGIG in the germline V gene (reference sequence). The CDR3 sequence is 14 residues long.

In this sample, this clonotype is large (0.1 to 1%). The V call is TRBV11-2, the J call TRBJ1-2; D unresolved. The CDR3 has 13 amino acids. Between the trimmed V and J ends, which lost 2 bases and 0 bases, there was a span of 4 bases. Germline assignment: CDR1 SGHAT and CDR2 FQNNGV. CDR3 sequence: CASSLTANYGYTF. The CDR3 DNA reads TGTGCCAGCAGCTTAACGGCTAACTATGGCTACACCTTC.

Remarks on this clonotype: The CDR3 does not end in the conserved phenylalanine or tryptophan, so this is likely a read error. The DNA is omitted, as the CDR3 cannot be located on it reliably, and the CDR3 follows TCRdb's listing. This CDR3 reads CASSRGTASTYERYL. The rearrangement uses TRBV12-3 or TRBV12-4 and TRBJ2-7; TRBD2 was called by the table and not checked on the DNA. Inclusive of both ends, the CDR3 amounts to 15 amino acids.

Worth noting for this clonotype: Germline is not matched at one junction end, which may reflect a read error. The rearrangement links TRBV5-1 to TRBJ2-3; D gene unclear. CDR1 SGHRS and CDR2 YFSETQ come from the germline V gene. The CDR3 runs to 14 residues. The CDR3 coding sequence is TGCGCCAGCAGCTCGGCACTGGGCACAGATATGCAGTATTTT. Amino acids: CASSSALGTDMQYF.

The chain couples TRBV4-1 to TRBJ2-7; 7 nucleotides line up with TRBD1. This CDR3 has 16 residues. V lost 0 bases to trimming and J lost 7 bases; unmatched junction nucleotides: 12. CDR1 and CDR2 from the germline V gene are MGHRA and YSYEKL. The CDR3 coding sequence is TGCGCCAGCAGCCAAGAAGTAGAGACAGGGAAGTATGAGCAGTACTTC. Amino acid sequence: CASSQEVETGKYEQYF.

With regard to this clonotype: This clone may be a read error of a much larger clone one base away. The chain couples TRBV11-2 to TRBJ1-2; D might be TRBD1 (6 bases). The CDR3 covers 14 residues. Germline loops: CDR1 SGHAT, CDR2 FQNNGV. DNA of the CDR3: TGTGCCAGCAGCCCCAGGGGTACAGTCGTTGACTACGCCTTC. Translation gives CASSPRGTVVDYAF. Full variable domain (rest looked up from reference TRBV11-2 and TRBJ1-2): EAGVAQSPRYKIIEKRQSVAFWCNPISGHATLYWYQQILGQGPKLLIQFQNNGVVDDSQLPKDRFSAERLKGVDSTLKIQPAKLEDSAVYLCASSPRGTVVDYAFGSGTRLTVV.

This clonotype was counted ten times or more. V gene TRBV12-3 or TRBV12-4 combines with J gene TRBJ2-1; 8 bases match TRBD2. The CDR3 contains 14 residues. V was clipped by 2 bases and J by 6 bases; unmatched bases: 3. CDR3 region: CASSLLAGINEQFF. The DNA of the CDR3 is TGTGCCAGCAGTTTACTAGCGGGTATCAATGAGCAGTTCTTC.

As regards this clonotype: Likely a read error: the CDR3 ends without its conserved phenylalanine or tryptophan. The chain combines TRBV28 with TRBJ2-1, with D possibly being TRBD2 (6 bases). This CDR3 region has 19 residues. Germline V gives CDR1 MDHEN, CDR2 SYDVKM. Trimming left V 4 bases short and J 5 bases short, with 27 bases between. The CDR3 sequence is CASSSTTPLSGRINNEQFI. CDR3 coding DNA: TGTGCCAGCAGTTCCACAACCCCTTTGAGTGGGAGGATCAACAATGAGCAGTTCATC.